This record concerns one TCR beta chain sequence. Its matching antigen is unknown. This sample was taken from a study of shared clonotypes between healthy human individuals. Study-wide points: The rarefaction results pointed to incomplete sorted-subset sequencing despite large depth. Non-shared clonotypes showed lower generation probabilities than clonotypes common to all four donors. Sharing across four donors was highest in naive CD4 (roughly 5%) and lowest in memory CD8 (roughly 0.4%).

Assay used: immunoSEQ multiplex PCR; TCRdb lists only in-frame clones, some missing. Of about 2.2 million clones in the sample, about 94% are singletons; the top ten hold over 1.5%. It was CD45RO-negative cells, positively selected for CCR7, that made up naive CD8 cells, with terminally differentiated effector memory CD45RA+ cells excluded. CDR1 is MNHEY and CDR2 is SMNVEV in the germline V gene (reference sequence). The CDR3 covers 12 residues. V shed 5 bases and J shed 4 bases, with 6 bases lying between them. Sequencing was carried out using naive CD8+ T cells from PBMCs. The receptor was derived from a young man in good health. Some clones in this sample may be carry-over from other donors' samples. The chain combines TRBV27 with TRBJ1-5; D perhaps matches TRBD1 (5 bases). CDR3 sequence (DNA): TGTGCCAGCAGTAAGGGGAATCAGCCCCAGCATTTT. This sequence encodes CASSKGNQPQHF.